A single T cell receptor (beta chain) is shown here with its context. The sample originates from a study of blood T cell repertoires in COVID-19. Study as a whole: Spain, Italy and the United States supplied samples that represented acute and convalescent COVID-19. PBMCs, B-cell-depleted T cells, or T cells provided the cDNA or gDNA that made up the material.

The authors' processing: Using reference gene primer amplification, nucleated cell counts were estimated. Sequencing used immunoSEQ multiplex PCR; TCRdb keeps in-frame clones, though not all of them. V, J and clone size are those of that table, while D and trimming were read from the DNA. The table lists about 180,000 clones, around 80% of them singletons. Material for sequencing was peripheral blood. This receptor was taken from a woman in her sixties with acute or convalescent COVID-19.

This CDR3 is CASSEGTDLGNTIYF. CDR3 DNA sequence: TGTGCCAGCAGTGAAGGGACAGATCTTGGAAACACCATATATTTT. The chain combines TRBV2 with TRBJ1-3, with D perhaps matching TRBD1 (6 bases). Trimming stripped 1 base from V and 3 bases from J, with 10 bases between. Germline CDR1 SNHLY, CDR2 FYNNEI. The CDR3 loop spans 15 amino acids.